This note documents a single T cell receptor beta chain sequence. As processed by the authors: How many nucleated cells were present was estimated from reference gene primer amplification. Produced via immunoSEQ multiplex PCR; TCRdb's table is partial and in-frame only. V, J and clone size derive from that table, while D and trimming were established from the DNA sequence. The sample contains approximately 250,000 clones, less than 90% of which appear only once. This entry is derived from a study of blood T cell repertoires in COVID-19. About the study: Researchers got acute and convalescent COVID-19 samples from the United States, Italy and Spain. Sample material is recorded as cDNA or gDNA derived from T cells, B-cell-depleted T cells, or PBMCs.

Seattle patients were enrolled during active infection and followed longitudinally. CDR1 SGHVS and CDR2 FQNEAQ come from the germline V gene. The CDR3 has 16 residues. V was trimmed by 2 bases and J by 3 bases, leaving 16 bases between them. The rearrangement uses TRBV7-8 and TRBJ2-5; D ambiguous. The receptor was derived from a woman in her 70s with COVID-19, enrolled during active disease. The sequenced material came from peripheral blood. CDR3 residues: CASSLTRTPKKETQYF. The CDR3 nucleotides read TGTGCCAGCAGCTTAACTCGAACGCCTAAAAAAGAGACCCAGTACTTC.